The 10 T cell receptor beta chains below were found in one sample sequenced in a study of response to subunit inactivated influenza vaccine (dated by TCRdb to 2017 to 2018). Library preparation was by RT-PCR. Sequenced on an Illumina HiSeq 2500. The public reads were reanalyzed by TCRdb: fastp trimming at Q25, MiXCR alignment, in-frame beta chains only. CDR3 protein sequences are deduplicated, and each keeps its most common genes and DNA. Present in this sample are hundreds of thousands of distinct CDR3 sequences, roughly 25% of which were seen just once. The biggest ten clones account for under 2.5% of the sample. The specimen comprised CD4+ T cells sorted from PBMCs, sampled about 5 days after vaccination. Receptors were obtained from a man in his forties or fifties who received an inactivated influenza vaccine. Donor details come from another sample of the same person, matched by shared clones.

The genes are TRBV12-3 or TRBV12-4 and TRBJ2-2, with D perhaps TRBD2 (6 bases). Trimming pared 1 base from V and 0 bases from J, leaving 9 bases between. The CDR3 runs to 16 residues. The CDR3 here is CASSLVADPNTGELFF. The CDR3 DNA reads TGTGCCAGCAGTTTAGTAGCGGACCCGAACACCGGGGAGCTGTTTTTT.

This clonotype was recorded once. Compared with germline, one end of the junction differs, possibly owing to a read error. The chain links TRBV6-1 to TRBJ1-1; the D gene is possibly TRBD1 (5 bases). This CDR3 is 15 amino acids long. Germline CDR1 and CDR2: MNHNS and SASEGT. CDR3 DNA sequence: TGTGACAGCAGAGCGCCCGGACACTTGAACACTGAAGCTTTCTTT. It specifies CDSRAPGHLNTEAFF.

V and J are TRBV15 and TRBJ1-4; no firm D call. The germline V and J ends were trimmed by 3 bases and 6 bases, with 8 bases remaining between them. CDR3 length: 13 residues. Germline loops: CDR1 LNHNV, CDR2 YYDKDF (reference sequence). Here the CDR3 reads CATSSRADEKLFF. For the CDR3, the DNA is TGTGCCACCAGCAGTAGGGCGGATGAAAAACTGTTTTTT.

The chain uses TRBV5-1 and TRBJ2-5, with D perhaps TRBD1 (5 bases). Trimming stripped 1 base from V and 4 bases from J, with 14 bases between. The CDR3 extends over 15 amino acids. Looked up from germline, CDR1 is SGHRS and CDR2 is YFSETQ. The CDR3: CASSLSRGIGETQYF. In nucleotides, the CDR3 is TGCGCCAGCAGCTTGTCAAGGGGAATAGGAGAGACCCAGTACTTC.

This chain connects TRBV5-1 to TRBJ1-1; D remains ambiguous. Trimming removed 3 bases at V and 5 bases at J, with 11 bases between. The germline gives CDR1 SGHRS, CDR2 YFSETQ. This CDR3 region has 13 residues. The CDR3 bases are TGCGCCAGCAGCTATAACAGTGGGACTGAAGCTTTCTTT. This translates into CASSYNSGTEAFF.

The V call is TRBV27, the J call TRBJ2-3, with D possibly TRBD2 on 5 matching bases. Trimming removed 3 bases at V and 0 bases at J, with 16 bases between. CDR3 size: 17 residues. Germline lookup yields CDR1 MNHEY and CDR2 SMNVEV (reference sequence). The CDR3 DNA reads TGTGCCAGCAGTTTTCAGCGGAGCGTGTCTAGCACAGATACGCAGTATTTT. As protein: CASSFQRSVSSTDTQYF.

The sample holds a few counts of this clonotype. The chain recombines TRBV4-2 with TRBJ2-2; 8 nucleotides agree with TRBD1. Germline trimming cut 1 base from V and 5 bases from J; bases unmatched to any gene: 3. CDR1 LGHNA and CDR2 YNFKEQ come from the germline V gene. This CDR3 comprises 15 residues. In DNA, the CDR3 is TGTGCCAGCAGCCAAGGCAGGGGGCTTACCGGGGAGCTGTTTTTT. Protein product: CASSQGRGLTGELFF.

Ten or more counts support this clonotype. V usage is TRBV12-3 or TRBV12-4 and J usage is TRBJ2-5, with 10 positions matching TRBD2. The CDR3 runs 16 residues. V shed 3 bases and J 5 bases; nucleotides not matched to a gene: 9. The CDR3 coding sequence is TGTGCCAGCAGTTTTTGGCTAGCGGGAGCCCGGGAGACCCAGTACTTC. Its translation is CASSFWLAGARETQYF.

V and J are TRBV25-1 and TRBJ2-5; no definite D call. From germline, CDR1 is MGHDK and CDR2 SYGVNS. Deletions cut 6 bases from V and 5 bases from J, with 19 bases between. This CDR3 spans 15 amino acids. The DNA for the CDR3 is TGTGCCAGCAGCCTAGGTGGCAGTCTGGGGGAGACCCAGTACTTC. Its translation is CASSLGGSLGETQYF.

This sequence joins TRBV6-2 or TRBV6-3 and TRBJ2-5; 8 bases are a match to TRBD1. The CDR3 covers 16 residues. CDR1 is MNHEY and CDR2 is SVGEGT in the germline V gene. The J segment lost 0 bases and the V segment lost 6 bases, leaving 9 bases of the junction unmatched. Here the CDR3 DNA reads TGTGCCAGCAGCAGGGGACAGGTGAAGTACCAAGAGACCCAGTACTTC. The encoded protein is CASSRGQVKYQETQYF.